This entry concerns a single T cell receptor (beta chain). V was trimmed by 0 bases and J by 7 bases, leaving 8 bases between them. The germline CDR1 and CDR2 sequences are SGDLS and YYNGEE. There are 14 residues in the CDR3. The data belong to a study of radiation and T cells in renal cell carcinoma. Stated time point: baseline pretreatment blood. Stated treatment: 15 Gy SBRT to primary tumor, nephrectomy 4 weeks later. The data were produced by immunoSEQ multiplex PCR, yet TCRdb's version contains in-frame clones alone and is incomplete. This table holds about 150,000 clones, about nine tenths found once.

The material sequenced was blood, taken from a patient whose treatment included radiotherapy and nephrectomy. V and J are TRBV9 and TRBJ1-6; D is perhaps TRBD1 (5 bases). The origin of this receptor is a woman in her 70s with renal cell carcinoma. CDR3 amino acids: CASSVVGENSPLHF. The CDR3 DNA reads as TGTGCCAGCAGCGTAGTAGGGGAGAATTCACCCCTCCACTTT.